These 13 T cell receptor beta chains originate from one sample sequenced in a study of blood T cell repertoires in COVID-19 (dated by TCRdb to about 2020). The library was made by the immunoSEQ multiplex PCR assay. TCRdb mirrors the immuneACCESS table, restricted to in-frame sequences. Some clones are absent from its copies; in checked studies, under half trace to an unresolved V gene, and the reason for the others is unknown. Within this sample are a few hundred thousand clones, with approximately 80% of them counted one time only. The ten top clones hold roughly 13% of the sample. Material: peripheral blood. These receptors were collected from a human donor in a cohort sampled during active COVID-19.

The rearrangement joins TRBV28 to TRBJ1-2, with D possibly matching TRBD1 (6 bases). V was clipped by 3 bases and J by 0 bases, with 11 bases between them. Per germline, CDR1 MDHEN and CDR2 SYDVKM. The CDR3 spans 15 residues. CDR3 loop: CASSLQGGPNYGYTF. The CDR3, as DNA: TGTGCCAGCAGTTTGCAAGGGGGTCCTAACTATGGCTACACCTTC.

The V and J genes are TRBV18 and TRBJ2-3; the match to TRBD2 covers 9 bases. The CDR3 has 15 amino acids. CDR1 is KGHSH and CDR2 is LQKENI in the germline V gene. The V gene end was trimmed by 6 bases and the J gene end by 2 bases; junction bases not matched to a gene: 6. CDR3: CASSLTSGATDTQYF. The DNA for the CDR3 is TGTGCCAGCTCGTTGACTAGCGGAGCCACAGATACGCAGTATTTT.

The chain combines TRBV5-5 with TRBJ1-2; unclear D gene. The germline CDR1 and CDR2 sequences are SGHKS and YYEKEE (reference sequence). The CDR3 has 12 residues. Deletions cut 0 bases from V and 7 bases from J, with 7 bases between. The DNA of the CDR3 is TGTGCCAGCAGCTTGGAGTCGGGTGGCTACACCTTC. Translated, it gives CASSLESGGYTF.

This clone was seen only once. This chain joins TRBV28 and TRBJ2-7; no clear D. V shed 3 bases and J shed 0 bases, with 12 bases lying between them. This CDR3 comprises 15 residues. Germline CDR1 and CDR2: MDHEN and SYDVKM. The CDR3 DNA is TGTGCCAGCAGTTTCCGCAGGCCGAGCTCCTACGAGCAGTACTTC. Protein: CASSFRRPSSYEQYF. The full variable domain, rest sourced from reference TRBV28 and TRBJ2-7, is DVKVTQSSRYLVKRTGEKVFLECVQDMDHENMFWYRQDPGLGLRLIYFSYDVKMKEKGDIPEGYSVSREKKERFSLILESASTNQTSMYLCASSFRRPSSYEQYFGPGTRLTVT.

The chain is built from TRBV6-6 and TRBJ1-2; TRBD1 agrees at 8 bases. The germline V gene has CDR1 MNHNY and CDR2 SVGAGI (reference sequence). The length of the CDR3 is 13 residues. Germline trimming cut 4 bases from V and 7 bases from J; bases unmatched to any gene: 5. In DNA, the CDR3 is TGTGCCAGCAGTTTTCAGGGGGCCGGTGGCTACACCTTC. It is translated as CASSFQGAGGYTF.

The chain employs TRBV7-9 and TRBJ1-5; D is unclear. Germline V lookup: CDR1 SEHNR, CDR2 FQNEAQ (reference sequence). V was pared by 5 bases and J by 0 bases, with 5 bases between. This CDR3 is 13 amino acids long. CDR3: CASSPYSNQPQHF. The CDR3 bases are TGTGCCAGCAGCCCGTATAGCAATCAGCCCCAGCATTTT.

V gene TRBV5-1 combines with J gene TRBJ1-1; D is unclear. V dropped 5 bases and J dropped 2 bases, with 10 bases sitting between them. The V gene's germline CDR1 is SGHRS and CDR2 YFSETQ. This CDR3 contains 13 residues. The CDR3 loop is CASRPGGNTEAFF. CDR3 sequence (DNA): TGCGCCAGCAGGCCGGGAGGAAACACTGAAGCTTTCTTT.

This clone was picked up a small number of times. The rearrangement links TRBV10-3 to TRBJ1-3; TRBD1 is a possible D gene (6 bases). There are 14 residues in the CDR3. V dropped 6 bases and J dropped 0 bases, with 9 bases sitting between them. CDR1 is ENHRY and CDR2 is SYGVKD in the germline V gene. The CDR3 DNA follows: TGTGCCATCAGGGACAGCTTCTCTGGAAACACCATATATTTT. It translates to CAIRDSFSGNTIYF.

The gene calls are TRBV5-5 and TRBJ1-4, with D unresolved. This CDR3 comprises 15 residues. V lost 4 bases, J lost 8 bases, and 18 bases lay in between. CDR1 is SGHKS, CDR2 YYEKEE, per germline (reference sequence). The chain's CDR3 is CASSQEGRKGEKLFF. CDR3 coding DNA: TGTGCCAGCAGCCAGGAGGGCAGAAAAGGGGAAAAACTGTTTTTT.

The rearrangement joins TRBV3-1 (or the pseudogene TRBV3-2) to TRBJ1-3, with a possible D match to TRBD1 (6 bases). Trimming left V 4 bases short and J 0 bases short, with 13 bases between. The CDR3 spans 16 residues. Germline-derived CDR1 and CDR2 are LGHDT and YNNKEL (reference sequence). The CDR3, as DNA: TGTGCCAGCAGCCCCAGGGGTCTTCGCTCTGGAAACACCATATATTTT. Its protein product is CASSPRGLRSGNTIYF.

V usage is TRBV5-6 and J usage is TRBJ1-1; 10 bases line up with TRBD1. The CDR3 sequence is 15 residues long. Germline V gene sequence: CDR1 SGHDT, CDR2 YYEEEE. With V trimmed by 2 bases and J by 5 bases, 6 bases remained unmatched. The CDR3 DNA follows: TGTGCCAGCAGCTTTGACAGGGGGCGAGGGACTGAAGCTTTCTTT. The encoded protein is CASSFDRGRGTEAFF.

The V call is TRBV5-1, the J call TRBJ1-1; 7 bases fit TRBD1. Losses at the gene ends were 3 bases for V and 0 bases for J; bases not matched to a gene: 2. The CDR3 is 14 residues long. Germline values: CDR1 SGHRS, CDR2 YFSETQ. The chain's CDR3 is CASSSTGVNTEAFF. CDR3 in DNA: TGCGCCAGCAGCTCCACAGGGGTGAACACTGAAGCTTTCTTT.

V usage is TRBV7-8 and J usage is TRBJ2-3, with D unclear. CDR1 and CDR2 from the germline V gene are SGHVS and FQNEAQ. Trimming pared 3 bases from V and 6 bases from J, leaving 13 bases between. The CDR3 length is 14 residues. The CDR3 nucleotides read TGTGCCAGCAGCTTGGCGCGCCGCAGGGATACGCAGTATTTT. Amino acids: CASSLARRRDTQYF.